The 10 T cell receptor beta chains listed next were all sequenced from one sample in a study of shared clonotypes between healthy human individuals. Terminally differentiated effector memory CD45RA+ cells were excluded by CCR7 positive selection of CD45RO-negative cells. The data were produced by immunoSEQ multiplex PCR, yet TCRdb's version contains in-frame clones alone and is incomplete. The table has about 610,000 clones, approximately 96% seen once. Sequencing used naive CD8+ T cells sorted from blood. These receptors originate from a woman aged 30 to 39 in good health.

This chain uses TRBV7-9 with TRBJ2-7; maybe TRBD2 (6 bases). The germline V and J ends were trimmed by 3 bases and 6 bases, with 21 bases remaining between them. Germline CDR1 SEHNR, CDR2 FQNEAQ (reference sequence). CDR3 size: 16 residues. The CDR3 is CASSFQPGSAGREQYF. The CDR3 nucleotides read TGTGCCAGCAGCTTCCAACCCGGGAGCGCAGGGCGCGAGCAGTACTTC.

There are a few counts of this clone. This rearrangement joins TRBV29-1 to TRBJ1-3, with a tentative D call TRBD1 (6 bases). This CDR3 contains 15 residues. Trimming removed 5 bases at V and 0 bases at J, with 14 bases between. Germline V gene lookup returns CDR1 SQVTM and CDR2 ANQGSEA. The CDR3 is CSVQGGRYSGNTIYF. In DNA, the CDR3 is TGCAGCGTTCAAGGGGGACGGTACTCTGGAAACACCATATATTTT.

CDR3 sequence reads: CASTQGDEQYF. The CDR3, as DNA: TGTGCCAGCACTCAGGGGGACGAGCAGTACTTC. The gene calls are TRBV6-5 and TRBJ2-5, with 7 bases lining up with TRBD1. The DNA end favors TRBJ2-7, so the J call may be wrong. The CDR3 runs to 11 residues. From germline, CDR1 is MNHEY and CDR2 SVGAGI.

The chain joins TRBV7-3 to TRBJ2-2; no clear D gene. The CDR3 is made up of 15 amino acids. Trimming took off 4 bases at V and 5 bases at J, with 14 bases between the two ends. Germline loops: CDR1 SGHTA, CDR2 FQGTGA. The CDR3 region is CASSSSRVGTGELFF. The CDR3 nucleotides read TGTGCCAGCAGCTCAAGCCGGGTGGGGACCGGGGAGCTGTTTTTT.

V and J are TRBV28 and TRBJ2-5; D gene uncertain. The CDR3 sequence is 14 residues long. V lost 6 bases and J lost 5, with 16 bases in between. Germline-derived CDR1 and CDR2 are MDHEN and SYDVKM. CDR3 DNA sequence: TGTGCCAGCAGGAAAAGGTTGGGGTGGGAGACCCAGTACTTC. It encodes CASRKRLGWETQYF.

The chain joins TRBV4-1 to TRBJ2-1, with 7 bases that match TRBD1. The CDR3 runs 19 residues. V lost 0 bases to trimming and J lost 0 bases; unmatched junction nucleotides: 11. The V gene's germline CDR1 is MGHRA and CDR2 YSYEKL. The CDR3 here is CASSQDKSGGRSSYNEQFF. CDR3 bases: TGCGCCAGCAGCCAAGATAAATCAGGGGGACGCAGCTCCTACAATGAGCAGTTCTTC.

V is TRBV7-9 and J is TRBJ1-4; D unclear. Looked up from germline, CDR1 is SEHNR and CDR2 is FQNEAQ (reference sequence). V gave up 5 bases and J gave up 7 bases, with 11 bases separating them. The CDR3 contains 13 residues. The CDR3 loop is CASSLGDREKLFF. The CDR3 nucleotides are TGTGCCAGCAGCCTCGGGGATCGTGAAAAACTGTTTTTT.

V is TRBV7-6 and J is TRBJ2-7; TRBD1 is a possible D gene (6 bases). The V and J ends lost 1 base and 6 bases respectively, with 19 bases between them. CDR3 size: 16 residues. CDR1 is SGHVS, CDR2 FNYEAQ, per germline. In DNA, the CDR3 is TGTGCCAGCAGCTTAGATGGGCAGGGGTTCTCTCGCGAGCAGTACTTC. The encoded protein is CASSLDGQGFSREQYF.

The chain uses TRBV5-8 and TRBJ2-3, with 7 bases that match TRBD2. Germline CDR1 SGHTS, CDR2 YDEGEE. V lost 4 bases and J lost 2; bases outside the gene matches: 7. The length of the CDR3 is 15 residues. CDR3 nucleotides: TGTGCCAGCAGCACTACTAGCGTTTACACAGATACGCAGTATTTT. It yields the protein CASSTTSVYTDTQYF.

V is TRBV14 and J is TRBJ2-7, with D perhaps TRBD2 (5 bases). This CDR3 spans 14 amino acids. Trimming shortened V by 3 bases and J by 3 bases, and 12 bases separated the two germline ends. CDR1 and CDR2 (germline): SGHDN, FVKESK. Written as DNA, the CDR3 is TGTGCCAGCAGCCAGTTCACCCGGGGCTACGAGCAGTACTTC. Translated, it gives CASSQFTRGYEQYF.